This passage covers 7 T cell receptor beta chains from one sample sequenced in a study of STAT5B mutations in CD4+ large granular lymphocyte leukemia. Assay used: immunoSEQ multiplex PCR; TCRdb lists only in-frame clones, some missing. The sample includes 5,500 to 6,000 clones, 60% to 80% of them seen just once. Specimen: PBMCs. The receptors here all came from a man of 80 years or more with CD4+ T-cell large granular lymphocyte leukemia.

The gene calls are TRBV9 and TRBJ2-6; D call uncertain. Germline V gene lookup returns CDR1 SGDLS and CDR2 YYNGEE. V was cut by 4 bases and J by 4 bases, with 9 bases left in between. The CDR3 totals 14 residues. In nucleotides, the CDR3 is TGTGCCAGCAGCCCTATGAAAGGGGCCAACGTCCTGACTTTC. Translation gives CASSPMKGANVLTF.

This clone has only one observation. The chain has TRBV28 and TRBJ2-7; D not resolved. V was clipped by 3 bases and J by 2 bases, with 8 bases between them. CDR3 length: 13 amino acids. The V gene's germline CDR1 is MDHEN and CDR2 SYDVKM. CDR3 region: CASSFGVTYEQYF. Here the CDR3 DNA reads TGTGCCAGCAGTTTTGGGGTTACCTACGAGCAGTACTTC.

J is TRBJ2-7 and V is TRBV7-9, with D tentatively TRBD2 (5 bases). Trimming took 1 base from V and 7 from J, leaving 8 bases between them. The V gene's germline CDR1 is SEHNR and CDR2 FQNEAQ (reference sequence). The CDR3 is made up of 12 amino acids. The CDR3 coding sequence is TGTGCCAGCAGCTTAGGAGGGAGAGAGCAGTACTTC. Translation gives CASSLGGREQYF.

This clone was observed a few times. The J gene is TRBJ1-5, the V gene TRBV7-6, with D tentatively TRBD1 (5 bases). Germline V gene lookup returns CDR1 SGHVS and CDR2 FNYEAQ. With 1 base removed from V and 6 bases from J, the gap between germline ends came to 13 bases. CDR3 length equals 15 residues. CDR3 DNA sequence: TGTGCCAGCAGCTTAGAAGGGGTAAGAGGTCAGCCCCAGCATTTT. This codes for CASSLEGVRGQPQHF.

There are a few counts of this clone. The chain joins TRBV7-9 to TRBJ2-5; no firm D call. With 7 bases removed from V and 4 bases from J, the gap between germline ends came to 13 bases. Germline CDR1 SEHNR, CDR2 FQNEAQ (reference sequence). This CDR3 contains 13 residues. The CDR3 DNA follows: TGTGCCAGCATCCCGGCCGGGCGAGAGACCCAGTACTTC. Its translation is CASIPAGRETQYF.

This chain links TRBV9 with TRBJ2-7, with 12 bases that match TRBD2. Trimming at V came to 4 bases and at J to 5 bases, leaving 7 bases not matched to a gene. The germline CDR1 and CDR2 sequences are SGDLS and YYNGEE. The CDR3 length is 15 residues. The CDR3 loop reads CASSPRLAGVHEQYF. The CDR3 DNA reads TGTGCCAGCAGCCCGAGACTAGCGGGAGTACACGAGCAGTACTTC.

The chain has TRBV15 and TRBJ2-3; 11 bases are a match to TRBD2. The germline gives CDR1 LNHNV, CDR2 YYDKDF (reference sequence). V was pared by 6 bases and J by 7 bases, with 9 bases of the junction left unmatched. This CDR3 is 15 amino acids long. CDR3 in DNA: TGTGCCACCAGTAATCCCGGGACTAGCGGCTATACGCAGTATTTT. The encoded protein is CATSNPGTSGYTQYF.